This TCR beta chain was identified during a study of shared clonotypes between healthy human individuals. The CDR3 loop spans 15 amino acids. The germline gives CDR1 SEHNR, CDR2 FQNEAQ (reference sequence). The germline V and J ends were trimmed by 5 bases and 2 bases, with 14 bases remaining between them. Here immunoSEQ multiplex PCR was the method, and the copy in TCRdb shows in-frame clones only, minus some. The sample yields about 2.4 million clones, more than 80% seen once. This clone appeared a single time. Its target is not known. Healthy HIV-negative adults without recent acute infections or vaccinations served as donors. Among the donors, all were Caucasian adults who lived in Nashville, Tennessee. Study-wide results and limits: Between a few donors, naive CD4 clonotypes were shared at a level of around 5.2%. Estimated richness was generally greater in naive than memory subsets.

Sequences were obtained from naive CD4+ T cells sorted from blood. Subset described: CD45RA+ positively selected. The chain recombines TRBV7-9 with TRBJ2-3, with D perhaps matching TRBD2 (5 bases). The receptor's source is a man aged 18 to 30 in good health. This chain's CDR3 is CASSPHTRITDTQYF. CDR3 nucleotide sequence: TGTGCCAGCAGCCCGCACACTAGGATCACAGATACGCAGTATTTT.